This is a list of T cell receptor beta chains from one sample in a study of T-cell memory formation after mild COVID-19. One entry per CDR3 protein results from TCRdb running MiXCR on the 5' RACE reads. This sample yields some 350,000 distinct CDR3 sequences, of which more than 15% are seen a single time; more than 20% belongs to the top ten. Input material: PBMCs or a T cell subset sorted from them (not recorded which). Source of these receptors: a man younger than 30 who had mild COVID-19 (a few samples of this study predate the infection). Cell type and time point are not known. Both conserved end residues are part of each CDR3. Size values are once, few and many counts, or a class for expanded clones, and some rows have none.

clone size | J gene | V gene | CDR3 protein
few | TRBJ2-1 | TRBV29-1 | CSVVSGDSSYNEQFF
. | TRBJ1-2 | TRBV6-5 | CASSFPGAGGYTF
many | TRBJ1-2 | TRBV5-1 | CASSLRGTANYGYTF
many | TRBJ2-1 | TRBV12-3/TRBV12-4 | CASGQGAQWQFF
few | TRBJ1-1 | TRBV6-5 | CASSYDLNTEAFF
many | TRBJ1-6 | TRBV6-6 | CASNVQGRNSPLHF
few | TRBJ1-2 | TRBV9 | CASNRLGGVYGYTF
. | TRBJ2-3 | TRBV28 | CASSLRQPSTDTQYF
few | TRBJ2-2 | TRBV5-1 | CASSGTSGGHTGELFF
many | TRBJ1-5 | TRBV7-2 | CASSLFAVPNQPQHF